The present T cell receptor (beta chain) was sequenced within a study of T cell responses to AZD1222 COVID-19 vaccine. Study-wide findings and caveats: The peak T cell response came first, and repertoires were sampled only after it. Regions left unmutated in variants are reportedly the target of nearly half of spike-specific TCRs.

The method was immunoSEQ multiplex PCR; TCRdb's version includes in-frame clones alone and lacks a portion of them. The table lists 95,000 to 150,000 clones, 75% to 90% of them singletons. This CDR3 comprises 14 residues. V dropped 5 bases and J dropped 7 bases, with 17 bases sitting between them. The germline V gene has CDR1 ENHRY and CDR2 SYGVKD. With respect to this clone: Its antigen remains unidentified.

The clonotype originates from an adult in good health. Specimen: peripheral blood, collected on day 0 of AZD1222 vaccination. The V and J genes are TRBV10-3 and TRBJ1-1, with D possibly matching TRBD1 (6 bases). Here the CDR3 reads CAISRNIQGNEAFF. For the CDR3, the DNA is TGTGCCATCAGTAGAAATATTCAGGGGAATGAAGCTTTCTTT.